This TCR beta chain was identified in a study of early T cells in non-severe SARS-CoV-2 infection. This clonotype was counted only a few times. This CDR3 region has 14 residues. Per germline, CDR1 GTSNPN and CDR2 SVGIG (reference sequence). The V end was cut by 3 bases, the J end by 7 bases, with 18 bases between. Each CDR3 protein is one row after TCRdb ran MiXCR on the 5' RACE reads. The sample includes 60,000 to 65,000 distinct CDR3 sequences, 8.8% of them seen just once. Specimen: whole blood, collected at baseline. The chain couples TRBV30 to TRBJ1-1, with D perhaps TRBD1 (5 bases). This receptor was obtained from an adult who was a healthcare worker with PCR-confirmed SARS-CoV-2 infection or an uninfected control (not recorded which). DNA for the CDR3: TGTGCCTGGAGCTCCATACCGCGGGGACTTGAAGCTTTCTTT. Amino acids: CAWSSIPRGLEAFF.